A selection of T cell receptor beta chains follows, all from one sample in a study of cytomegalovirus exposure and HLA in healthy donors. Assay: immunoSEQ multiplex PCR; the TCRdb copy retains only in-frame clones and omits some. The sample shows around 96,000 clones, under 80% of them seen only once. Sequencing was performed on PBMCs. The receptor set was obtained from a man aged 30 to 45 in good health and CMV-seropositive. Each CDR3 is given with its conserved first and last residue. A D gene is named only where the DNA matches it firmly. Not every row has a clone size; where given, it reads once, few, many or a size class.

j_gene	v_gene	abundance	d_gene	CDR3nt	CDR3aa
TRBJ1-1	TRBV29-1	-	TRBD1	TGCAGCGTAATTCCAGGGGACAGGGCGACTGAAGCTTTCTTT	CSVIPGDRATEAFF
TRBJ2-5	TRBV4-2	-	TRBD2	TGTGCCAGCAGCCGAGGACTAGCGTGGGAGACCCAGTACTTC	CASSRGLAWETQYF
TRBJ2-4	TRBV11-2	once	TRBD2	TGTGCCAGCAGCAACGGAGGAGAGGCGGGGGGGCCCCTGCGGTACTTC	CASSNGGEAGGPLRYF
TRBJ1-4	TRBV5-1	few	-	TGCGCCAGCAGCTTGGGTTCGACCAGGGAAAAACTGTTTTTT	CASSLGSTREKLFF
TRBJ1-3	TRBV7-3	once	-	TGTGCCAGCAGCCCGAGACAGGGAAACACCATATATTTT	CASSPRQGNTIYF
TRBJ2-1	TRBV6-5	medium-sized	TRBD1	TGTGCCAGCAGTTACGTAACAGGGGGCGGTAATGAGCAGTTCTTC	CASSYVTGGGNEQFF
TRBJ1-5	TRBV7-8	-	-	TGTGCCAGCAGCGGTGGCTCTTATGTGGGCAATCAGCCCCAGCATTTT	CASSGGSYVGNQPQHF
TRBJ1-1	TRBV19	-	-	TGTGCCAGTAGTCAACAGGGAAGCAGGACTGAAGCTTTCTTT	CASSQQGSRTEAFF
TRBJ1-6	TRBV7-3	-	-	TGTGCCAGCAGTTACAGGGTCCGTTCACCCCTCCACTTT	CASSYRVRSPLHF
TRBJ1-2	TRBV7-2	-	TRBD1	TGTGCCAGCAGCTTAGAGCCCGGGACAGGGGGCCGGGATGGCTACACCTTC	CASSLEPGTGGRDGYTF
TRBJ2-1	TRBV27	-	TRBD2	TGTGCCAGCAGTTTAGCGGGGGCCTACAATGAGCAGTTCTTC	CASSLAGAYNEQFF
TRBJ2-7	TRBV19	-	-	TGTGCCAGTAGTATAGCCGCCATCGGGGACACCACCCCCTACGAGCAGTACTTC	CASSIAAIGDTTPYEQYF
TRBJ2-5	TRBV27	few	TRBD2	TGTGCCAGCAGTTCTAGCGGGGGGGCCTCGGGCCAAGAGACCCAGTACTTC	CASSSSGGASGQETQYF
TRBJ2-2	TRBV5-1	-	TRBD1	TGCGCCAGCAGCAGTGGACAGGGGACGAACACCGGGGAGCTGTTTTTT	CASSSGQGTNTGELFF
TRBJ2-3	TRBV5-1	once	-	TGCGCCAGCAGCTCCGGCATTTCCAGCGCTAGCACAGATACGCAGTATTTT	CASSSGISSASTDTQYF
TRBJ2-1	TRBV19	-	TRBD2	TGTGCCAGTAACCGGGGGGGAGCTCGTTCGAATGAGCAGTTCTTC	CASNRGGARSNEQFF
TRBJ2-3	TRBV2	-	TRBD2	TGTGCCAGCGGGGGGGGGACCACAGATACGCAGTATTTT	CASGGGTTDTQYF
TRBJ2-7	TRBV19	once	-	TGTGCCAGTAGCCTCGGGACATCCTACGAGCAGTACTTC	CASSLGTSYEQYF
TRBJ1-1	TRBV13	-	TRBD1	TGTGCCAGCAGCCTAGGACAGGGCTTAGAAGCTTTCTTT	CASSLGQGLEAFF
TRBJ2-7	TRBV18	-	-	TGTGCCAGCTCACCCCAGGTTTTACGCTCCTACGAGCAGTACTTC	CASSPQVLRSYEQYF
TRBJ2-3	TRBV30	-	TRBD2	TGTGCCTGTAGGACTAGCGGGATCTCAGATACGCAGTATTTT	CACRTSGISDTQYF